This TCR beta chain was found in a study of blood T cell repertoires in COVID-19. Study in general: PBMCs, B-cell-depleted T cells, or T cells provided the cDNA or gDNA that made up the material.

Patients from Seattle were sampled longitudinally, starting during active infection. The method was immunoSEQ multiplex PCR; TCRdb's version includes in-frame clones alone and lacks a portion of them. The repertoire includes 30,000 or so clones, 80% to 90% of them detected once, and more than 25% sits in the top ten. The V end lost 3 bases, the J end lost 0 bases, and 19 bases lay between the germline ends. The CDR3 consists of 18 residues. Per germline, CDR1 SGDLS and CDR2 YYNGEE. The sequencing input was peripheral blood. V gene TRBV9 combines with J gene TRBJ2-4; tentative D call: TRBD1 (6 bases). This receptor was obtained from a woman of 80 years or more with COVID-19, enrolled during active disease. The CDR3 sequence: CASSATGTPSLAKNIQYF. The CDR3 bases are TGTGCCAGCAGCGCAACCGGGACACCTTCTCTAGCCAAAAACATTCAGTACTTC.